This is a list of T cell receptor beta chains from one sample in a study of Ad26.COV2.S vaccination and SARS-CoV-2 variants. Produced via immunoSEQ multiplex PCR; TCRdb's table is partial and in-frame only. Here the sample spans about 400,000 clones, roughly 90% being singletons. The sequencing used peripheral blood, collected in a trial of Ad26.COV2.S vaccine versus placebo. These receptors came from a person aged 18-65 years who received the Ad26.COV2.S COVID-19 vaccine or a placebo. Both conserved end residues are part of each CDR3. Fields, in order: V gene, clone size, D gene, J gene, CDR3 DNA, CDR3 protein. The D gene is left open where the match is weak. Part of the rows lack a size; the others show once, few, many or a class for expanded clones.

V: TRBV28
size: NA
D: NA
J: TRBJ1-2
DNA: TGTGCCAGCAGTTATGGACGGTCTAACTATGGCTACACCTTC
CDR3: CASSYGRSNYGYTF

V: TRBV5-4
size: once
D: NA
J: TRBJ2-2
DNA: TGTGCCAGCAGCCCCCGACAGGGAGGATCCGCCGGGGAGCTGTTTTTT
CDR3: CASSPRQGGSAGELFF

V: TRBV25-1
size: NA
D: NA
J: TRBJ1-2
DNA: TGTGCCAGCAGTGAATATGGGACTAGGAGCTACACCTTC
CDR3: CASSEYGTRSYTF

V: TRBV4-3
size: once
D: TRBD1
J: TRBJ1-4
DNA: TGCGCCAGCAGCCAGGACAGGGGTGTTTATGAAAAACTGTTTTTT
CDR3: CASSQDRGVYEKLFF

V: TRBV6-2/TRBV6-3
size: NA
D: NA
J: TRBJ2-7
DNA: TGTGCCAGCAGACCTACAGGGTTGCTCGAGCAGTACTTC
CDR3: CASRPTGLLEQYF

V: TRBV5-4
size: NA
D: NA
J: TRBJ1-6
DNA: TGTGCCAGCAGCCGAGGGCAGGTAGAGAGTACACCCCTCCACTTT
CDR3: CASSRGQVESTPLHF

V: TRBV6-5
size: NA
D: NA
J: TRBJ1-3
DNA: TGTGCCAGCAGGCCTCCTCAGGGAAACACCATATATTTT
CDR3: CASRPPQGNTIYF

V: TRBV28
size: NA
D: NA
J: TRBJ2-4
DNA: TGTGCCAGCAGTTTCCGAGGATTAGCCAAAAACATTCAGTACTTC
CDR3: CASSFRGLAKNIQYF

V: TRBV19
size: once
D: NA
J: TRBJ1-2
DNA: TGTGCCAGTAGTATTGTTTCCCGGGGCTACACCTTC
CDR3: CASSIVSRGYTF

V: TRBV30
size: NA
D: NA
J: TRBJ1-5
DNA: TGTGCCTGGGATCCGACCGGGGGGGATCAGCCCCAGCATTTT
CDR3: CAWDPTGGDQPQHF

V: TRBV20-1
size: NA
D: TRBD2
J: TRBJ2-1
DNA: TGCAGTGCTAGTAGGGGACTAGCGACCGCTAATGAGCAGTTCTTC
CDR3: CSASRGLATANEQFF

V: TRBV5-4
size: NA
D: NA
J: TRBJ2-3
DNA: TGTGCCAGCAGTTTAGAACAGGGACGTTCAGATACGCAGTATTTT
CDR3: CASSLEQGRSDTQYF

V: TRBV29-1
size: NA
D: NA
J: TRBJ1-6
DNA: TGCAGCGTGGGGGACGTGAGAGGTTCACCCCTCCACTTT
CDR3: CSVGDVRGSPLHF

V: TRBV28
size: NA
D: NA
J: TRBJ1-5
DNA: TGTGCCAGCAGTCTCGACTTCGGGGCAGGTTTTCAGCCCCAGCATTTT
CDR3: CASSLDFGAGFQPQHF

V: TRBV10-2
size: NA
D: TRBD2
J: TRBJ2-5
DNA: TGCGCCAGCAGGACCTCTAGCGGGGGGGCCGCAGAGACCCAGTACTTC
CDR3: CASRTSSGGAAETQYF

V: TRBV5-5
size: NA
D: NA
J: TRBJ1-1
DNA: TGTGCCAGCAGCTTGGCCGAGACAAGGAACACTGAAGCTTTCTTT
CDR3: CASSLAETRNTEAFF

V: TRBV19
size: once
D: TRBD1
J: TRBJ1-5
DNA: TGTGCCAGTAGCGTGGGGACAGGGAGGGAGCCCCAGCATTTT
CDR3: CASSVGTGREPQHF

V: TRBV6-2/TRBV6-3
size: NA
D: TRBD1
J: TRBJ1-5
DNA: TGTGCCAGCAGTTACATAGCGCAGGGGGCGACTTATAGCAATCAGCCCCAGCATTTT
CDR3: CASSYIAQGATYSNQPQHF

V: TRBV28
size: NA
D: TRBD1
J: TRBJ2-3
DNA: TGTGCCAGCACACTACAGGGGATCAAGGTAGCAGATACGCAGTATTTT
CDR3: CASTLQGIKVADTQYF

V: TRBV6-5
size: few
D: NA
J: TRBJ2-7
DNA: TGTGCCAGCAGCCCCTTTGGGGGGGCTACCTACGAGCAGTACTTC
CDR3: CASSPFGGATYEQYF

V: TRBV4-3
size: NA
D: NA
J: TRBJ2-3
DNA: TGCGCCAGCAGCCGAACAGGGAATCCCCCCACAGATACGCAGTATTTT
CDR3: CASSRTGNPPTDTQYF

V: TRBV28
size: NA
D: TRBD2
J: TRBJ2-1
DNA: TGTGCCAGCATAAGCGGGGGCCGGGATGAGCAGTTCTTC
CDR3: CASISGGRDEQFF

V: TRBV27
size: once
D: TRBD1
J: TRBJ1-4
DNA: TGTGCCAGCAGTCCCAGGACAGGGTGGAAGACTAATGAAAAACTGTTTTTT
CDR3: CASSPRTGWKTNEKLFF

V: TRBV24-1
size: NA
D: NA
J: TRBJ2-3
DNA: TGTGCCACCAGTGCCTACGGTAACACGGATACGCAGTATTTT
CDR3: CATSAYGNTDTQYF

V: TRBV13
size: NA
D: TRBD2
J: TRBJ2-1
DNA: TGTGCCAGCAGCTCGGGGACTAGCGGGGGGGCAGGCAATGAGCAGTTCTTC
CDR3: CASSSGTSGGAGNEQFF

V: TRBV6-5
size: NA
D: NA
J: TRBJ2-7
DNA: TGTGCCAGCAGTTACGGGTCGACTTCATCCTACGAGCAGTACTTC
CDR3: CASSYGSTSSYEQYF

V: TRBV5-1
size: NA
D: NA
J: TRBJ1-6
DNA: TGCGCCAGCAGCTTGGCCTGGCAGAGGTATTCACCCCTCCACTTT
CDR3: CASSLAWQRYSPLHF

V: TRBV6-5
size: few
D: NA
J: TRBJ1-1
DNA: TGTGCCAGCAGTATCCGTGGGACTGAAGCTTTCTTT
CDR3: CASSIRGTEAFF

V: TRBV7-9
size: NA
D: TRBD2
J: TRBJ2-7
DNA: TGTGCCAGCAGCTTAGTCGACGGTTCCGAGCGGGGGCTCTACGAGCAGTACTTC
CDR3: CASSLVDGSERGLYEQYF

V: TRBV2
size: NA
D: NA
J: TRBJ2-1
DNA: TGTGCCAGCAGTGAATTGGGGCTGAGCTCCTACAATGAGCAGTTCTTC
CDR3: CASSELGLSSYNEQFF

V: TRBV7-2
size: NA
D: NA
J: TRBJ2-2
DNA: TGTGCCAGCAGCTTAGGCCCGGGGAACGGGGAGCTGTTTTTT
CDR3: CASSLGPGNGELFF

V: TRBV5-6
size: NA
D: NA
J: TRBJ1-5
DNA: TGTGCCAGCAGCTTGTGGGAAGACTATAGCAATCAGCCCCAGCATTTT
CDR3: CASSLWEDYSNQPQHF

V: TRBV9
size: NA
D: TRBD2
J: TRBJ2-1
DNA: TGTGCCAGCAGCGTAGAGGGGTTGGTAGCGGGGGTTACCTACAATGAGCAGTTCTTC
CDR3: CASSVEGLVAGVTYNEQFF

V: TRBV28
size: NA
D: NA
J: TRBJ2-3
DNA: TGTGCCAGCAGCCTTAGCCCAGATACGCAGTATTTT
CDR3: CASSLSPDTQYF

V: TRBV5-5
size: few
D: NA
J: TRBJ1-2
DNA: TGTGCCAGCAGTCACACGTCCCTTTTCCTCTATGGCTACACCTTC
CDR3: CASSHTSLFLYGYTF

V: TRBV7-7
size: once
D: NA
J: TRBJ2-2
DNA: TGTGCTAGCAGCTCCCAACAGGGCACCGGGGAGCTGTTTTTT
CDR3: CASSSQQGTGELFF

V: TRBV7-2
size: NA
D: NA
J: TRBJ2-5
DNA: TGTGCCAGCAGCCCGCCGGGGTCCAAGAGAACCCAGTACTTC
CDR3: CASSPPGSKRTQYF

V: TRBV21-1
size: NA
D: NA
J: TRBJ1-4
DNA: TGTGCCAGCAGCAAAGGAAACCGGGACAGGGGGCGAGCAACTAATGAAAAACTGTTTTTT
CDR3: CASSKGNRDRGRATNEKLFF

V: TRBV30
size: NA
D: NA
J: TRBJ1-5
DNA: TGTGCCTGGAGTGGGGACAGCAATCAGCCCCAGCATTTT
CDR3: CAWSGDSNQPQHF

V: TRBV5-1
size: once
D: NA
J: TRBJ2-2
DNA: TGCGCCAGCCGTGGACAGCTTTCGAACACCGGGGAGCTGTTTTTT
CDR3: CASRGQLSNTGELFF

V: TRBV25-1
size: NA
D: TRBD2
J: TRBJ2-1
DNA: TGTGCCAGCGGAACGGGGGGGCCGTCCTACAATGAGCAGTTCTTC
CDR3: CASGTGGPSYNEQFF

V: TRBV7-7
size: NA
D: TRBD1
J: TRBJ2-1
DNA: TGTGCCAGCAGCTTATCGGGACAGCGGAACAATGAGCAGTTCTTC
CDR3: CASSLSGQRNNEQFF

V: TRBV12-3/TRBV12-4
size: NA
D: NA
J: TRBJ2-7
DNA: TGTGCCAGCAGTTTGGTACTTCACGAGCAGTACTTC
CDR3: CASSLVLHEQYF

V: TRBV11-3
size: NA
D: NA
J: TRBJ2-3
DNA: TGTGCCAGCGGGGGTAAATACACAGATACGCAGTATTTT
CDR3: CASGGKYTDTQYF

V: TRBV9
size: NA
D: TRBD2
J: TRBJ2-3
DNA: TGTGCCAGCAGCGTAGTAGGCGGGGGGGTATCAGATACGCAGTATTTT
CDR3: CASSVVGGGVSDTQYF

V: TRBV19
size: once
D: NA
J: TRBJ1-2
DNA: TGTGCCAGTAGTCCGACAGGTGCTAACTATGGCTACACCTTC
CDR3: CASSPTGANYGYTF

V: TRBV2
size: NA
D: TRBD1
J: TRBJ2-5
DNA: TGTGCCAGCAGTCCGGACAGGGGGCAAGAGACCCAGTACTTC
CDR3: CASSPDRGQETQYF

V: TRBV4-1
size: NA
D: TRBD1
J: TRBJ2-2
DNA: TGCGCCAGCAGCCAGGATGGACAGGGAAACACCGGGGAGCTGTTTTTT
CDR3: CASSQDGQGNTGELFF

V: TRBV7-9
size: few
D: NA
J: TRBJ1-6
DNA: TGTGCCAGCAGCTCGACTTATAATTCACCCCTCCACTTT
CDR3: CASSSTYNSPLHF

V: TRBV7-9
size: NA
D: TRBD1
J: TRBJ2-2
DNA: TGTGCCAGCAGCTTAGTCGCGACCCGGGACAGGGACACCGGGGAGCTGTTTTTT
CDR3: CASSLVATRDRDTGELFF

V: TRBV18
size: NA
D: NA
J: TRBJ1-3
DNA: TGTGCCAGCTCACCTACCTTCGACAGGGGAAACACCATATATTTT
CDR3: CASSPTFDRGNTIYF

V: TRBV3-1/TRBV3-2
size: NA
D: NA
J: TRBJ2-7
DNA: TGTGCCAGCAGCAAGGAAAGAGGGTCCTACGAGCAGTACTTC
CDR3: CASSKERGSYEQYF

V: TRBV27
size: once
D: NA
J: TRBJ2-1
DNA: TGTGCCAGCAGGGAGGGTCCTTCCTACAATGAGCAGTTCTTC
CDR3: CASREGPSYNEQFF

V: TRBV19
size: NA
D: NA
J: TRBJ2-3
DNA: TGTGCCAGTAAAAGCGTCTCAATGGGCACAGATACGCAGTATTTT
CDR3: CASKSVSMGTDTQYF

V: TRBV30
size: once
D: NA
J: TRBJ1-3
DNA: TGTGCCTGGAGTGTTTCTGGAAACACCATATATTTT
CDR3: CAWSVSGNTIYF